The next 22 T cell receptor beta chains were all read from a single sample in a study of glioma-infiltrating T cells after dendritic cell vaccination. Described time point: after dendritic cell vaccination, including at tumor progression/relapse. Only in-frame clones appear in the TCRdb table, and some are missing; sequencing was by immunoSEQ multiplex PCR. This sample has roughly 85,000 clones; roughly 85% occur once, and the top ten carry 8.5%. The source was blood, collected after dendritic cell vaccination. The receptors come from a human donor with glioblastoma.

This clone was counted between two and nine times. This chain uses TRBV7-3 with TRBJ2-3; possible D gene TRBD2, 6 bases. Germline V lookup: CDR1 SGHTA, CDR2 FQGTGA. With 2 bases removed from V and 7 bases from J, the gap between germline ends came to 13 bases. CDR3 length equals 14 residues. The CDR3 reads CASSLASAPNTQYF. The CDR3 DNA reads TGTGCCAGCAGCTTAGCTAGCGCCCCGAATACGCAGTATTTT.

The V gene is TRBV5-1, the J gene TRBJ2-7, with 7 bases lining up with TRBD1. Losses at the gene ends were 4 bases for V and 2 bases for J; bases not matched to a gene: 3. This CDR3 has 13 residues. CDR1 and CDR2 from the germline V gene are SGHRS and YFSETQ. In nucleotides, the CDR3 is TGCGCCAGCAGCCCCGGGACAGCCTACGAGCAGTACTTC. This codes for CASSPGTAYEQYF.

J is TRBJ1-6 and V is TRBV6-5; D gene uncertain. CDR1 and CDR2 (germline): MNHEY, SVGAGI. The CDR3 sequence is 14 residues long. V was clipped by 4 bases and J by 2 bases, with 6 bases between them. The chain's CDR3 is CASSSGTYNSPLHF. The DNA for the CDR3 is TGTGCCAGCAGTTCCGGTACCTATAATTCACCCCTCCACTTT.

The CDR3 loop is CASSVLGRTGELFF. The DNA of the CDR3 is TGTGCCAGCAGTGTCCTAGGGAGGACCGGGGAGCTGTTTTTT. The V and J genes are TRBV2 and TRBJ2-2; D is possibly TRBD2 (6 bases). Germline assignment: CDR1 SNHLY and CDR2 FYNNEI. The CDR3 consists of 14 residues. Trimming cost V 4 bases and J 5 bases, with 11 bases left between them.

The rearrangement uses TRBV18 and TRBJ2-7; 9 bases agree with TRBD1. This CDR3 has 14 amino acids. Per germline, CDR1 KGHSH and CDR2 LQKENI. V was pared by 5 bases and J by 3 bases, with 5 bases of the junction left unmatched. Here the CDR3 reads CASSFDRGFYEQYF. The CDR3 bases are TGTGCCAGCTCATTCGACAGGGGGTTCTACGAGCAGTACTTC.

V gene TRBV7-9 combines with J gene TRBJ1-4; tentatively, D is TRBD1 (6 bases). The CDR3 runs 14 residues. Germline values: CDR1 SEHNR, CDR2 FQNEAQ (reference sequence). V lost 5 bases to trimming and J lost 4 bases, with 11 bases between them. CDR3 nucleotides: TGTGCCAGCAGCCCGACAGGAATTAATGAAAAACTGTTTTTT. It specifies CASSPTGINEKLFF.

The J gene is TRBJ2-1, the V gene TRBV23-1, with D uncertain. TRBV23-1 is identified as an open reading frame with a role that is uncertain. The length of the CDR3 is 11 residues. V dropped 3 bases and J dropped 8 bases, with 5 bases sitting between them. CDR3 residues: CASSQLDEQFF. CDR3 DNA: TGCGCCAGCAGTCAGTTAGATGAGCAGTTCTTC.

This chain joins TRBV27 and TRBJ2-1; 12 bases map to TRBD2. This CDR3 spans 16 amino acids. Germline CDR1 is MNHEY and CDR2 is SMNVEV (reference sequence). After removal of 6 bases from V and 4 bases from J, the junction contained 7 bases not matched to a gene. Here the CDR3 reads CASSSLAGGLYNEQFF. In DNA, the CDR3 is TGTGCCAGCAGCTCACTAGCGGGGGGTCTTTACAATGAGCAGTTCTTC.

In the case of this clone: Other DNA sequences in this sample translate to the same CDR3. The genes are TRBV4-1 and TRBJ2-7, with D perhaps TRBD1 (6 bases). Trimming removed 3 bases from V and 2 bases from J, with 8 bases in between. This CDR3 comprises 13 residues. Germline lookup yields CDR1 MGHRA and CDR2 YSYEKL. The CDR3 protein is CASSHDRTYEQYF. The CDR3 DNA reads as TGCGCCAGCAGCCATGACAGGACCTACGAGCAGTACTTC.

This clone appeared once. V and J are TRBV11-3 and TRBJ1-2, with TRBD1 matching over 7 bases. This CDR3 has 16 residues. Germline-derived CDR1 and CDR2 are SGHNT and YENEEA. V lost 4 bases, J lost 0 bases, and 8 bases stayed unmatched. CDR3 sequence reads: CASSSPDRVSNYGYTF. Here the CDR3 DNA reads TGTGCCAGCAGCTCCCCCGACAGGGTATCTAACTATGGCTACACCTTC.

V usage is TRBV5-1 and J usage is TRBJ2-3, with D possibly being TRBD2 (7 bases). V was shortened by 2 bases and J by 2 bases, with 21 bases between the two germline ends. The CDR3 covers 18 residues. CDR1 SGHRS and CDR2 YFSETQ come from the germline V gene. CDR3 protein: CASSLPSGGRGSTDTQYF. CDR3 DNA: TGCGCCAGCAGCTTACCCTCTGGGGGGCGGGGGTCCACAGATACGCAGTATTTT.

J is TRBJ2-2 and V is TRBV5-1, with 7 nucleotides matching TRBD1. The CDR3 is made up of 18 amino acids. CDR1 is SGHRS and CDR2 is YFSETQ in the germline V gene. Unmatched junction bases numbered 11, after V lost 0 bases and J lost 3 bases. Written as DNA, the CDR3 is TGCGCCAGCAGCTTGGCTCTTGAACAGGGGTCCGACACCGGGGAGCTGTTTTTT. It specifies CASSLALEQGSDTGELFF.

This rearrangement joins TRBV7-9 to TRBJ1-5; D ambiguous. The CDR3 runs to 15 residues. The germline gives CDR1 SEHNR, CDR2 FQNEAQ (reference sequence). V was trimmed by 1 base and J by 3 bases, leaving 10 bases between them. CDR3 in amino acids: CASSLVPGINQPQHF. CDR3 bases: TGTGCCAGCAGCTTAGTCCCAGGTATCAATCAGCCCCAGCATTTT.

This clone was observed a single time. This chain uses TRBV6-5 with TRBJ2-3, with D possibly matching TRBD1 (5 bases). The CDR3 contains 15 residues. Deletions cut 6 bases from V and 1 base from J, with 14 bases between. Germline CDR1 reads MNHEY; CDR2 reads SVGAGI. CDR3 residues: CASRPQVTRTDTQYF. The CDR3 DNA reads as TGTGCCAGCAGACCACAGGTTACTCGCACAGATACGCAGTATTTT.

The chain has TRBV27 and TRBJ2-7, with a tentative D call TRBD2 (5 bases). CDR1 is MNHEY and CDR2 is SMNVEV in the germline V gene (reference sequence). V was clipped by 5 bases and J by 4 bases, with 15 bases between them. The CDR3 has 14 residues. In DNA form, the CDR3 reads TGTGCCAGCAGTAACCTGGCTAGCAGATACGAGCAGTACTTC. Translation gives CASSNLASRYEQYF.

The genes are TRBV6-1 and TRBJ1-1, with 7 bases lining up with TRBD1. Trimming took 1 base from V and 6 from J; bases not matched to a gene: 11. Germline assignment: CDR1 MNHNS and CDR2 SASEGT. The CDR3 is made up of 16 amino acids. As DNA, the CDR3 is TGTGCCAGCAGTGAAGGGGGACAGCGCTTACCTTCTGAAGCTTTCTTT. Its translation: CASSEGGQRLPSEAFF.

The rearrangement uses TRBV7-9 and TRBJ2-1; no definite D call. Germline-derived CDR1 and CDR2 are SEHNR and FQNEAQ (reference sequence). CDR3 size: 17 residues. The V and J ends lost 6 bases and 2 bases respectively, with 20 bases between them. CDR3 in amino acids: CASSSWSLRGPYNEQFF. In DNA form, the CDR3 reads TGTGCCAGCAGTTCCTGGTCCCTGCGAGGCCCCTACAATGAGCAGTTCTTC.

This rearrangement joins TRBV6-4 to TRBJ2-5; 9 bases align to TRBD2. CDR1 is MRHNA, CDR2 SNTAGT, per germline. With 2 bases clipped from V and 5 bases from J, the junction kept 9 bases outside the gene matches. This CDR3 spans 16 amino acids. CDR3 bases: TGTGCCAGCAGTGACGAGGCGGGAGGGCGGGGGGAGACCCAGTACTTC. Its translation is CASSDEAGGRGETQYF.

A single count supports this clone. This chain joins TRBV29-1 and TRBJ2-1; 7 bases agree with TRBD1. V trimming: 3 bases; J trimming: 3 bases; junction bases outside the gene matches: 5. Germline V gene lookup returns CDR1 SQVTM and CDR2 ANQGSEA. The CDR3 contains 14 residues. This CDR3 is CSVDADRNYNEQFF. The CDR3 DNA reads TGCAGCGTTGATGCGGACAGGAACTACAATGAGCAGTTCTTC.

This chain's CDR3 is CASSLGAGGPYNEQFF. The CDR3 DNA sequence: TGTGCCAGCAGCTTAGGGGCGGGAGGTCCGTACAATGAGCAGTTCTTC. V is TRBV7-9 and J is TRBJ2-1; TRBD2 agrees at 8 bases. The CDR3 runs to 16 residues. The ends lost 1 base at V and 4 bases at J; junction bases unmatched: 6. Germline lookup yields CDR1 SEHNR and CDR2 FQNEAQ (reference sequence).

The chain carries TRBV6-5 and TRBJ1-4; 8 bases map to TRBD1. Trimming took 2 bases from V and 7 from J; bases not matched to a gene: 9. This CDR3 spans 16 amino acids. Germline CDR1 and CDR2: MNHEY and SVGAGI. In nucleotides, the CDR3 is TGTGCCAGCAGTTACAGGGGGCAGGGGGCAAGTGAAAAACTGTTTTTT. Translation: CASSYRGQGASEKLFF.

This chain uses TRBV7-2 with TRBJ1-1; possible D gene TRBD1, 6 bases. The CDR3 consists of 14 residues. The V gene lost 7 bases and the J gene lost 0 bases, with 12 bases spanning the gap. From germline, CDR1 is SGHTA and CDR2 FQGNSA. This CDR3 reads CASKEQGMNTEAFF. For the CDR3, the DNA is TGTGCCAGCAAAGAACAGGGAATGAACACTGAAGCTTTCTTT.